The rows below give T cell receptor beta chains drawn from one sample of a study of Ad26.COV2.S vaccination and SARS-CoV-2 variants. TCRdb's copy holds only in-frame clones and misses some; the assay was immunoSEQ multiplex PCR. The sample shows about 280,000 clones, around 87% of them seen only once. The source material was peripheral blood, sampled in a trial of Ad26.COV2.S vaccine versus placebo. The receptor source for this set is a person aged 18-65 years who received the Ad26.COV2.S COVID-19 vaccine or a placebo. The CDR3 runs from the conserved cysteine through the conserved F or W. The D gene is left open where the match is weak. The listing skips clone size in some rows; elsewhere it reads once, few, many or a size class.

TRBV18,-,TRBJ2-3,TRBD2,TGTGCCAGCTCACAGCTAGCGGGGAGCACAGATACGCAGTATTTT,CASSQLAGSTDTQYF
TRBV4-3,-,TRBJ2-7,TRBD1,TGCGCCAGCAGCCTTGGAAGACAGGGTGCCTACGAGCAGTACTTC,CASSLGRQGAYEQYF
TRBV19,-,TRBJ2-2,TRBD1,TGTGCCAGTAGTGCCGGGACAGGGTGGGCCGGGGAGCTGTTTTTT,CASSAGTGWAGELFF
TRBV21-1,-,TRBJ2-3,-,TGTGCCAGCATCCCGAGGAGGGGAGGCACAGATACGCAGTATTTT,CASIPRRGGTDTQYF
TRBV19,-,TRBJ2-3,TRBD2,TGTGCCAGTAGTATTAGGGCGGGAGGGCCGATAGATACGCAGTATTTT,CASSIRAGGPIDTQYF
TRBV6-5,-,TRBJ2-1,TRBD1,TGTGCCAGCAGTTACTCCGGGACAGGGGGCGTGGATGAGCAGTTCTTC,CASSYSGTGGVDEQFF
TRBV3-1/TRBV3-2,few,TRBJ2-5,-,TGTGCCAGCAGCCAAGAGCAGGGCTCGGGGGAGACCCAGTACTTC,CASSQEQGSGETQYF
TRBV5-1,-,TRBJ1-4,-,TGCGCCAGCAGCTTGGCCGGGGGCGAGGATGAAAAACTGTTTTTT,CASSLAGGEDEKLFF
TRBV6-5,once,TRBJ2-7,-,TGTGCCACCACAAGGGCGCCGGGCGAGCAGTACTTC,CATTRAPGEQYF
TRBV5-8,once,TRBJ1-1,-,TGTGCCAGCAGCTTGGACAGGGACACTGAAGCTTTCTTT,CASSLDRDTEAFF
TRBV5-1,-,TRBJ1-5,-,TGCGCCAGCAGCTTTGGGGGGCTCAATAGCAATCAGCCCCAGCATTTT,CASSFGGLNSNQPQHF
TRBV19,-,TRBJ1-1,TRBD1,TGTGCCAGTAGTTCAGGACAGGGAAGATGGAACACTGAAGCTTTCTTT,CASSSGQGRWNTEAFF
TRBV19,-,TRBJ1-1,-,TGTGCCAGTAGTATAAGGGAGGATGAAGCTTTCTTT,CASSIREDEAFF
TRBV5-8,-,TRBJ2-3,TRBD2,TGTGCCAGCAGCCCGGGACTAGCGGAGCTAGATACGCAGTATTTT,CASSPGLAELDTQYF
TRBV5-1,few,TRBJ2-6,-,TGCGCCAGCAGCTTGGGCGGCGGGGTGTACTCTGGGGCCAACGTCCTGACTTTC,CASSLGGGVYSGANVLTF
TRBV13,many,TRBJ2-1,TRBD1,TGTGCCAGCAGCTCGAACAGGGGAGAGCAGTTCTTC,CASSSNRGEQFF
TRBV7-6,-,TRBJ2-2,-,TGTGCCAGCAGCTTAGGGCAGGGATATCGTAGCACCGGGGAGCTGTTTTTT,CASSLGQGYRSTGELFF
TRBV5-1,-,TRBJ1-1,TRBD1,TGCGCCAGCAGCTCGACAGGGATAGGCACTGAAGCTTTCTTT,CASSSTGIGTEAFF
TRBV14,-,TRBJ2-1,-,TGTGCCAGCGGGGGGTACCGCAATGAGCAGTTCTTC,CASGGYRNEQFF
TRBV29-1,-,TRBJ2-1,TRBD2,TGCAGCGTCCGGCTAGCGGGTGACGCTCCTATCAATGAGCAGTTCTTC,CSVRLAGDAPINEQFF
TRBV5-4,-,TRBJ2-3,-,TGTGCCAGCAGCCCGCCCAAGGGTGGCACAGATACGCAGTATTTT,CASSPPKGGTDTQYF
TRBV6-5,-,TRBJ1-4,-,TGTGCCAGCAGGCCCATAGGAGGCGCTAATGAAAAACTGTTTTTT,CASRPIGGANEKLFF
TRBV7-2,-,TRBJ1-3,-,TGTGCCACCCGCCCCCGAAGACAGGAGGAATCACTCTCTGGAAACACCATATATTTT,CATRPRRQEESLSGNTIYF